This T cell receptor (beta chain) stems from a study of shared clonotypes between healthy human individuals. The authors ran the assay at deep level. Assay used: immunoSEQ multiplex PCR; TCRdb lists only in-frame clones, some missing. Among around 1.4 million clones, approximately 98.5% were seen once, and the ten largest hold approximately 0.4%. Findings and caveats of the study: Depth of sequencing was expected to influence donor clonotype sharing.

In regard to this clone: Its antigen remains unknown.

The sequence derives from a man between 25 and 39 years old in good health. Sample: naive CD4+ T cells sorted from blood. Documented subset: CD45RA+ positively selected.

The CDR3 region is CASSQQFGNTIYF. As DNA, the CDR3 is TGTGCCAGCAGCCAACAGTTTGGAAACACCATATATTTT. V gene TRBV7-2 combines with J gene TRBJ1-3; D unclear. The length of the CDR3 is 13 residues. The V end was cut by 5 bases, the J end by 3 bases, with 8 bases between. Germline V gives CDR1 SGHTA, CDR2 FQGNSA. The full variable domain, with the rest looked up from reference TRBV7-2 and TRBJ1-3, is GAGVSQSPSNKVTEKGKDVELRCDPISGHTALYWYRQSLGQGLEFLIYFQGNSAPDKSGLPSDRFSAERTGGSVSTLTIQRTQQEDSAVYLCASSQQFGNTIYFGEGSWLTVV.